Listed below are T cell receptor beta chains from one sample, sequenced in a study of early T cells in non-severe SARS-CoV-2 infection. MiXCR was run by TCRdb on the 5' RACE reads, yielding one entry per CDR3 protein. This table holds 50,000 to 80,000 distinct CDR3 sequences, 7% to 9.5% found once. Sequenced here: whole blood, sampled at baseline. The origin of the receptors is an adult who was a healthcare worker with PCR-confirmed SARS-CoV-2 infection or an uninfected control (not recorded which). Both conserved end residues are part of each CDR3. The order of the fields is J gene, D gene, V gene, clone size, CDR3 DNA, CDR3 protein. D genes are given only for firm matches. Clone size appears in some rows only: once, few, many, or a class for an expanded clone.

TRBJ2-3,TRBD2,TRBV4-3,many,TGCGCCAGCAGCCAAGAGCCGGGACTAGCGGGAGTCGGCACAGATACGCAGTATTTT,CASSQEPGLAGVGTDTQYF
TRBJ2-1,.,TRBV9,many,TGTGCCAGCAGCGTACTTGCGGGAACCTACAATGAGCAGTTCTTC,CASSVLAGTYNEQFF
TRBJ2-1,TRBD2,TRBV6-1,few,TGTGCCAGCAGTGGACTAGCGGATAGTTACAATGAGCAGTTCTTC,CASSGLADSYNEQFF
TRBJ2-3,.,TRBV7-8,many,TGTGCCAGCAGCAACGGGCGGAGCACAGATACGCAGTATTTT,CASSNGRSTDTQYF
TRBJ1-2,TRBD1,TRBV20-1,many,TGCAGTGCTAGTACCCCGGACAGGCTTAACTATGGCTACACCTTC,CSASTPDRLNYGYTF
TRBJ2-7,TRBD2,TRBV28,.,TGTGCCAGCACCCATCTACTAGCGGGAGGGCCGAAAGAGCAGTACTTC,CASTHLLAGGPKEQYF
TRBJ2-2,.,TRBV6-2/TRBV6-3,many,TGTGCCAGCAGTTACTCAACGGGAGTTGGGACCGGGGAGCTGTTTTTT,CASSYSTGVGTGELFF
TRBJ2-2,.,TRBV30,few,TGTGCCTGGAGTATAGGGGGGTTTAACACCGGGGAGCTGTTTTTT,CAWSIGGFNTGELFF
TRBJ1-6,.,TRBV4-1,few,TGCGCCAGCAGCCCAAGATTTAAGGACAGTAATTCACCCCTCCACTTT,CASSPRFKDSNSPLHF
TRBJ2-1,.,TRBV20-1,.,TGCAGTGCTAGAGAGACCCCCAGCGGCTCCTACAATGAGCAGTTCTTC,CSARETPSGSYNEQFF
TRBJ2-3,.,TRBV21-1,.,TGTGCCTCCTCCGGGCTACACACAGATACGCAGTATTTT,CASSGLHTDTQYF
TRBJ2-5,.,TRBV10-2,few,TGCGCCACCTGGGACAACCAAGAGACCCAGTACTTC,CATWDNQETQYF
TRBJ2-1,.,TRBV12-3/TRBV12-4,.,TGTGCCAGCAGTTTAGCTAGCGTCGCCTACAATGAGCAGTTCTTC,CASSLASVAYNEQFF
TRBJ1-2,.,TRBV6-5,many,TGTGCCAGCAGTTACTCGCAGGGTTTGTCCTATGGCTACACCTTC,CASSYSQGLSYGYTF
TRBJ2-7,TRBD2,TRBV7-9,few,TGTGCCAGCAGCTTAGAAACGGGCGGGAGGGCCTCCGAGCAGTACTTC,CASSLETGGRASEQYF
TRBJ2-1,.,TRBV14,.,TGTGCCAGCAGCCACCTCTTCGCTGGCAATGAGCAGTTCTTC,CASSHLFAGNEQFF
TRBJ1-3,.,TRBV5-6,.,TGTGCCAGCAGCCCTGACTCTGGAAACACCATATATTTT,CASSPDSGNTIYF
TRBJ2-5,.,TRBV11-2,.,TGTGCCAGCAGCGGTCAAGAGACCCAGTACTTC,CASSGQETQYF
TRBJ2-5,TRBD1,TRBV7-2,few,TGTGCCAGCAGCCCCTGGACAGGGATGTTAGAGACCCAGTACTTC,CASSPWTGMLETQYF
TRBJ2-2,.,TRBV6-5,.,TGTGCCAGCATCGATAGGAAGGGGAACACCGGGGAGCTGTTTTTT,CASIDRKGNTGELFF
TRBJ1-2,TRBD1,TRBV20-1,.,TGCAGTGCCCAGACCCCAGGGGGGCCCCCGGACTATGGCTACACCTTC,CSAQTPGGPPDYGYTF
TRBJ2-1,TRBD2,TRBV6-5,.,TGTGCCAGCAGGATGAGCGGGAGCTCCTACAATGAGCAGTTCTTC,CASRMSGSSYNEQFF
TRBJ2-3,TRBD2,TRBV4-3,many,TGCGCCAGCAGCCAAGAAGCCAGAGCGGGAGGCCAAGATACGCAGTATTTT,CASSQEARAGGQDTQYF
TRBJ2-1,TRBD1,TRBV5-1,few,TGCGCCAGCAGCACGGACAGGGCGGCCTACAATGAGCAGTTCTTC,CASSTDRAAYNEQFF
TRBJ2-2,.,TRBV9,many,TGTGCCAGCGGGAGGATCGGGGAGCTGTTTTTT,CASGRIGELFF
TRBJ1-2,.,TRBV29-1,.,TGCAGCGTTACCGCAGGCCTCCCGGACTATGGCTACACCTTC,CSVTAGLPDYGYTF
TRBJ2-5,.,TRBV12-3/TRBV12-4,many,TGTGCCAGCAGTTTCCCCGTATGGGGGCGGGTGGAGACCCAGTACTTC,CASSFPVWGRVETQYF
TRBJ1-2,TRBD1,TRBV20-1,.,TGCAGTGCTAGTCTCAGGGGGCAAAACTATGGCTACACCTTC,CSASLRGQNYGYTF
TRBJ2-7,TRBD2,TRBV19,many,TGTGCCAGTAGTCCCAGGACTAGATACGAGCAGTACTTC,CASSPRTRYEQYF
TRBJ1-1,TRBD1,TRBV13,.,TGTGCCAGCAGTACCTATGGTCCGGACAGGGAGACTGAAGCTTTCTTT,CASSTYGPDRETEAFF
TRBJ2-2,.,TRBV29-1,few,TGCAGCGCGGGTGGGAGGTACACCGGGGAGCTGTTTTTT,CSAGGRYTGELFF
TRBJ2-3,.,TRBV10-3,few,TGTGCCATCAGCGGGAGCACAGATACGCAGTATTTT,CAISGSTDTQYF
TRBJ2-7,.,TRBV6-6,few,TGTGCCAGCAACCCGACAGGTAGTCGCCACGAGCAGTACTTC,CASNPTGSRHEQYF
TRBJ2-1,.,TRBV20-1,.,TGCAGTGCTAGAGTTGCGTATGAGCAGTTCTTC,CSARVAYEQFF
TRBJ2-5,.,TRBV15,few,TGTGCCACCAGCAGAGGGTCGGGGCAGCCCCAAGAGACCCAGTACTTC,CATSRGSGQPQETQYF
TRBJ2-5,TRBD2,TRBV20-1,.,TGCAGTGCTAGAAATACTAGGGGGTCTAGCGGGAGAGCGGAGACCCAGTACTTC,CSARNTRGSSGRAETQYF
TRBJ2-5,.,TRBV11-3,.,TGTGCCAGCAGCTTAGATGGTGGATCCCAAGAGACCCAGTACTTC,CASSLDGGSQETQYF
TRBJ2-1,.,TRBV5-1,.,TGCGCCAGCAGCTCCCTGGAAGAGCAGTTCTTC,CASSSLEEQFF
TRBJ1-2,.,TRBV6-2/TRBV6-3,many,TGTGCCAGCAGTTACGGCGCTGGCTACACCTTC,CASSYGAGYTF
TRBJ2-2,.,TRBV5-1,medium-sized,TGCGCCAGCAGCGAAATGCCAATTATGGGGGAGCTGTTTTTT,CASSEMPIMGELFF
TRBJ2-7,TRBD2,TRBV6-1,.,TGTGCCAGCATTCACCTAGCGGAAAGCTCCTACGAGCAGTACTTC,CASIHLAESSYEQYF
TRBJ2-2,.,TRBV27,few,TGTGCCAGCAGGCCCGGTGGTGCCGGGGAGCTGTTTTTT,CASRPGGAGELFF
TRBJ2-2,.,TRBV12-3/TRBV12-4,few,TGTGCCAGCAGTTTAACAGCTAGCGCCATTAGGGGAACCGGGGAGCTGTTTTTT,CASSLTASAIRGTGELFF
TRBJ2-1,.,TRBV2,.,TGTGCCAGCACAACTAACAATGAGCAGTTCTTC,CASTTNNEQFF
TRBJ1-5,.,TRBV6-2/TRBV6-3,medium-sized,TGTGCCAGCAGTTATGGCAGCAATCAGCCCCAGCATTTT,CASSYGSNQPQHF
TRBJ2-3,.,TRBV11-2,few,TGTGCCAGCAGTTTTACAGGTTCCACAGATACGCAGTATTTT,CASSFTGSTDTQYF
TRBJ1-4,TRBD1,TRBV9,many,TGTGCCAGCAGCGTAGAGGGACAGGGGTATGAAAAACTGTTTTTT,CASSVEGQGYEKLFF
TRBJ1-6,.,TRBV7-2,.,TGTGCCAGCAGCTTAGTCGCTCGTAATTCACCCCTCCACTTT,CASSLVARNSPLHF
TRBJ1-5,.,TRBV7-2,medium-sized,TGTGCCAGCAGCTTAGCCGATCAGCCCCAGCATTTT,CASSLADQPQHF
TRBJ2-1,.,TRBV7-2,.,TGTGCCAGCAGCCTCCGGACAATTTCTTACAATGAGCAGTTCTTC,CASSLRTISYNEQFF
TRBJ1-2,.,TRBV2,.,TGTGCCAGCAGGGAAGACATCTTCACCTACACCTTC,CASREDIFTYTF